One T cell receptor (beta chain) is described in this entry. Its antigen is still unknown. The source of the sample is a study of CD8 T cells in ankylosing spondylitis. Overall study findings and caveats: The study looked at matched synovial fluid samples from ankylosing spondylitis patients. Disease-linked clones were reported to be significantly enriched there. It appeared that ankylosing spondylitis blood was characterized by a TCR beta motif of fewer than ten highly homologous variants.

CDR3 size: 14 residues. In germline, CDR1 is ENHRY, CDR2 SYGVKD. V was clipped by 3 bases and J by 2 bases, with 11 bases between them. Quantitative molecular-barcoded 5'-RACE generated the TCR beta libraries. TCRdb independently ran MiXCR on the 5' RACE reads; one entry per CDR3 protein. The table records about 270,000 distinct CDR3 sequences, 32% of them present only once. The chain carries TRBV10-3 and TRBJ2-7; D might be TRBD1 (6 bases). This clonotype was obtained from a male donor with ankylosing spondylitis or in good health (not recorded which). Sequenced input: blood, either unsorted or a sorted T cell fraction (not recorded which). This CDR3 is CAISERQVAYEQYF. CDR3 DNA: TGTGCCATCAGTGAAAGACAGGTCGCCTACGAGCAGTACTTC.